This entry describes one T cell receptor beta chain. CDR3 size: 16 residues. Trimming stripped 4 bases from V and 7 bases from J, with 21 bases between. Germline V lookup: CDR1 SGDLS, CDR2 YYNGEE. The data originate from a study of blood T cell repertoires in COVID-19. Under the authors' procedure: Scientists estimated how many nucleated cells there were by amplifying reference gene primers. Clones were read by immunoSEQ multiplex PCR, and TCRdb kept only the in-frame ones, dropping some. That table gives V, J and clone size, and the DNA gave D and trimming. Among about 110,000 clones listed, 65% to 85% were seen once.

The clonotype was recovered from a woman in her 70s with acute or convalescent COVID-19. The sequencing sample was made of peripheral blood. V and J are TRBV9 and TRBJ2-1; D may be TRBD2 (5 bases). The CDR3 region has the DNA TGTGCCAGCAGCCCGGGGAGTAGCCAAGTCACGAATGAGCAGTTCTTC. Translated, it gives CASSPGSSQVTNEQFF.